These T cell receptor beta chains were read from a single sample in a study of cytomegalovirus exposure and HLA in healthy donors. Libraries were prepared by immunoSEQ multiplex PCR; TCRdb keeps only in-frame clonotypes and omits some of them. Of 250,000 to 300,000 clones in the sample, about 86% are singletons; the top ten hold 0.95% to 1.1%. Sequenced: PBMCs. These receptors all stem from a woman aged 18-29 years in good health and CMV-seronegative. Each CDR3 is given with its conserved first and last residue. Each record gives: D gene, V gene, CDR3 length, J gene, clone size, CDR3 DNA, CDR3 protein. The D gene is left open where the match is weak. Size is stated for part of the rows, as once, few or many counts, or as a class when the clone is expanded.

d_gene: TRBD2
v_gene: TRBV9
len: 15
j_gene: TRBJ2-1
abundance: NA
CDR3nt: TGTGCCAGCAGCCCCGGCGGGGGGCCGGGCAATGAGCAGTTCTTC
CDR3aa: CASSPGGGPGNEQFF

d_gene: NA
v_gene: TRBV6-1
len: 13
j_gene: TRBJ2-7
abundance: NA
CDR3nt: TGTGCCAGCGAGAAGGGGGAGGGCTACGAGCAGTACTTC
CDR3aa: CASEKGEGYEQYF

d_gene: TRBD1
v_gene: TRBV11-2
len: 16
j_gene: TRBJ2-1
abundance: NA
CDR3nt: TGTGCCAGCAGCTTTTTCAGGGGGTGGGCCTACAATGAGCAGTTCTTC
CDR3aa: CASSFFRGWAYNEQFF

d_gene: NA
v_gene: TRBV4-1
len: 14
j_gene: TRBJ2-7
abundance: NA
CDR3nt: TGCGCCAGCAGCCAGCCTCTTACAGGGTGGGAGCAGTACTTC
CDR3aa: CASSQPLTGWEQYF

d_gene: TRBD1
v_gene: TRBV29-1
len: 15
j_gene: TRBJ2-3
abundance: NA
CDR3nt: TGCAGCGTACCGACAGGGTTTCCAGTCCGGCCCACGCAGTATTTT
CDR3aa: CSVPTGFPVRPTQYF

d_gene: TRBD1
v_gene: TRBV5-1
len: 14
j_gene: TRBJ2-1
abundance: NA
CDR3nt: TGCGCCAGCAGCTTGGGGACAGGGAACAATGAGCAGTTCTTC
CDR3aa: CASSLGTGNNEQFF

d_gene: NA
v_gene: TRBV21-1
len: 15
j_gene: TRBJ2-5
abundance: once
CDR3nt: TGTGCCAGCAGCAAAGTTCACGGGAGGGCGGAGACCCAGTACTTC
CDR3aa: CASSKVHGRAETQYF

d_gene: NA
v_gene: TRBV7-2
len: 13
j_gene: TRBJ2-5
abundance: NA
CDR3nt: TGTGCCAGCAGCTTAGATTGGGCTAACCCACAGTACTTC
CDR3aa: CASSLDWANPQYF

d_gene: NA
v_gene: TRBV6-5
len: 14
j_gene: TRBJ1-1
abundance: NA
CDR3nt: TGTGCCAGCAGTTACAGGGGGGGTGGGACTGAAGCTTTCTTT
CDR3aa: CASSYRGGGTEAFF

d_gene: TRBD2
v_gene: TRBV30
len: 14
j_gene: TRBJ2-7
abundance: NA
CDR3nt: TGTGCCTGGACCCCGGGACTAGCTCCCTACGAGCAGTACTTC
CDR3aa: CAWTPGLAPYEQYF

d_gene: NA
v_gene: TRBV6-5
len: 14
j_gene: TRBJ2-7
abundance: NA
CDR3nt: TGTGCCAGCAGTTACTCGCAGGGTTCCTACGAGCAGTACTTC
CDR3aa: CASSYSQGSYEQYF

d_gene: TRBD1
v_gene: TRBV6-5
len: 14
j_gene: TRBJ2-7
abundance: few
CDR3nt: TGTGCCAGCAGTTACGGACAGGGGGCCTACGAGCAGTACTTC
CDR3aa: CASSYGQGAYEQYF

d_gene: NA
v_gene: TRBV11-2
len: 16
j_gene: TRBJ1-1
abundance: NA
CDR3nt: TGTGCCAGCAGCTTAGGAAACAGGGCCCCGAACACTGAAGCTTTCTTT
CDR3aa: CASSLGNRAPNTEAFF

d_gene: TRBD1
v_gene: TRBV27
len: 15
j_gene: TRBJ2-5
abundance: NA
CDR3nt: TGTGCCAGCAGCTGGACACAGGGGGCCCTTGAGACCCAGTACTTC
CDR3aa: CASSWTQGALETQYF

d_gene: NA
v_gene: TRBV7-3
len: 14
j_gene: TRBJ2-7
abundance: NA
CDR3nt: TGTGCCAGCAGCTTAGGGCCGGGAAACTACGAGCAGTACTTC
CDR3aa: CASSLGPGNYEQYF

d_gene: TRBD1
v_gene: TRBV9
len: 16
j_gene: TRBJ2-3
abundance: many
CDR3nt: TGTGCCAGCAGCGCGACCCCAGGGACAGGCAGAGATACGCAGTATTTT
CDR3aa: CASSATPGTGRDTQYF

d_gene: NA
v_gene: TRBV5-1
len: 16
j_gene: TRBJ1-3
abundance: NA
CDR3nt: TGCGCCAGCAGCGGCCCGATCCAGGGCATGAGAAACACCATATATTTT
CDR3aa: CASSGPIQGMRNTIYF

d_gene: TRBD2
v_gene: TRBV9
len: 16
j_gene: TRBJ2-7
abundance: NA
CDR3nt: TGTGCCAGCAGCGTAGGGGCGGGAGGTATCTCCTACGAGCAGTACTTC
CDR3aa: CASSVGAGGISYEQYF

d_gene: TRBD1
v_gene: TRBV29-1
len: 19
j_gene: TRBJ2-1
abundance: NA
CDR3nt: TGCAGCGTCACTCGGCAGGGACAGGGGAGGTTCGGGGACTACAATGAGCAGTTCTTC
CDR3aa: CSVTRQGQGRFGDYNEQFF

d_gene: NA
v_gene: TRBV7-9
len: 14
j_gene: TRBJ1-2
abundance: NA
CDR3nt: TGTGCCAGCAGCCCAACTGGACAATTTCCAGGCTACACCTTC
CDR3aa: CASSPTGQFPGYTF

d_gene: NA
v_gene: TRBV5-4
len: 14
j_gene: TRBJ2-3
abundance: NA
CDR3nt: TGTGCCAGCAGCCACGGACAGATCACAGATACGCAGTATTTT
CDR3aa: CASSHGQITDTQYF

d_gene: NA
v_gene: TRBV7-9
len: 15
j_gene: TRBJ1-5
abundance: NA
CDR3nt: TGTGCCAGCAGGTCGGTACAGACCAGCAATCAGCCCCAGCATTTT
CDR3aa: CASRSVQTSNQPQHF

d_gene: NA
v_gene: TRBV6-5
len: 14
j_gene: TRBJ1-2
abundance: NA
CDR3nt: TGTGCCAGCAGTTACAGGACACCCACGGATGGCTACACCTTC
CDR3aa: CASSYRTPTDGYTF

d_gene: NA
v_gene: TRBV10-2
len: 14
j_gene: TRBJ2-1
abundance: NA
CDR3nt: TGCGCCAGCACCCAAATCTTAGACCGGGGTGAGCAGTTCTTC
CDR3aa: CASTQILDRGEQFF

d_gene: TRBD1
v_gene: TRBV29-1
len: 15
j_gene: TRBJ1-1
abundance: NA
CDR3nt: TGCAGCGCGTACCCGGGACAGGGGATGAACACTGAAGCTTTCTTT
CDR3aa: CSAYPGQGMNTEAFF

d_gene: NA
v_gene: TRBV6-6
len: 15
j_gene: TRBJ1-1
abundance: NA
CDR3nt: TGTGCCAGCAGTTACTCGGGCGGGTCGAACACTGAAGCTTTCTTT
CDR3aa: CASSYSGGSNTEAFF

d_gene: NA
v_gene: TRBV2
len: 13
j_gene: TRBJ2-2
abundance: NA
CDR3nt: TGTGCCAGCAGCGGGGAGAGCACCGGGGAGCTGTTTTTT
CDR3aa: CASSGESTGELFF

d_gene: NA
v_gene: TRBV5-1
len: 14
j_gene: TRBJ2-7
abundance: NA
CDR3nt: TGCGCCAGCAGCTTGAAAGACTCCGCCTACGAGCAGTACTTC
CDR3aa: CASSLKDSAYEQYF

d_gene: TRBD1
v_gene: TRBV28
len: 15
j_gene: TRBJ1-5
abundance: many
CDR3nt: TGTGCCAGCAGCTCCGGGACAGGGGAGGCTCAGCCCCAGCATTTT
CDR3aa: CASSSGTGEAQPQHF

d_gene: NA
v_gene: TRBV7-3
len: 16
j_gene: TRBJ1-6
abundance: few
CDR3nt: TGTGCCAGCAGCTTAGGCGGCAGGGGTCGGAATTCACCCCTCCACTTT
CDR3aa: CASSLGGRGRNSPLHF

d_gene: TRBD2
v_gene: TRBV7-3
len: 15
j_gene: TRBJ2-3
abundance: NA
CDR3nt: TGTGCCAGCAGCTTCATTAGCGGGGGGGCTAATACGCAGTATTTT
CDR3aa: CASSFISGGANTQYF

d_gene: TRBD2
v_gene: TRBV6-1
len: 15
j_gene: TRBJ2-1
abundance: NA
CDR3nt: TGTGCCAGCGCGGCGGGACTAGCGGGAGGTATTGAGCAGTTCTTC
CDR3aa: CASAAGLAGGIEQFF

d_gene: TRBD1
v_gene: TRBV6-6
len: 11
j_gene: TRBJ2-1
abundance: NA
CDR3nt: TGTGCCAGCAGGGACAGGGATGAGCAGTTCTTC
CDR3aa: CASRDRDEQFF

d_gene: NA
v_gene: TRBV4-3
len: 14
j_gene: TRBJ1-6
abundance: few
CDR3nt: TGCGCCAGCAGACTCGGACAGCTGAATTCACCCCTCCACTTT
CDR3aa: CASRLGQLNSPLHF

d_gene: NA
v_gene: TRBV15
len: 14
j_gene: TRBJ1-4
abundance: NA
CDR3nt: TGTGCCACCCAGATCGACAGAGCTAATGAAAAACTGTTTTTT
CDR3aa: CATQIDRANEKLFF

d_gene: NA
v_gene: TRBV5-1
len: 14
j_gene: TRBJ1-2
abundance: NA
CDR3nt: TGCGCCAGCAATCCGACAGCAGGGACTTATGGCTACACCTTC
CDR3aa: CASNPTAGTYGYTF

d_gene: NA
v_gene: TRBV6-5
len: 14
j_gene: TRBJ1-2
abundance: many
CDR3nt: TGTGCCAGCAGTTACTCAGAAGGGGTTGGGGGCTACACCTTC
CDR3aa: CASSYSEGVGGYTF

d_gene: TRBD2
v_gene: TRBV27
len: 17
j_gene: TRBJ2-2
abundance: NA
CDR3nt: TGTGCCAGCAGTTTCCTTTCCGGGACTAGCGGTCACGGGGAGCTGTTTTTT
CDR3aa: CASSFLSGTSGHGELFF

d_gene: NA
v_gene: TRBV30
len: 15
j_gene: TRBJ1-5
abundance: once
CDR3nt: TGTGCCTGGAGGGGGTCTCTGGACAGAAATCAGCCCCAGCATTTT
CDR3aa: CAWRGSLDRNQPQHF

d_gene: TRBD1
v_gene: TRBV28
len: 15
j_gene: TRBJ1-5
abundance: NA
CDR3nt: TGTGCCAGCAGTTCCCCGACAGGGGGCGATCAGCCCCAGCATTTT
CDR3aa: CASSSPTGGDQPQHF

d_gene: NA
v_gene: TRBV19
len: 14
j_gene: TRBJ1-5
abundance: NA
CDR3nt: TGTGCCAGTAGTATAGGAGCAGGGTTGCAGCCCCAGCATTTT
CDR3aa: CASSIGAGLQPQHF

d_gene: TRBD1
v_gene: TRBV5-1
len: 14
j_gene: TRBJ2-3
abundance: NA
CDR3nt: TGCGCCAGCAGCCCGGGACAGAGCACAGATACGCAGTATTTT
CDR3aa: CASSPGQSTDTQYF

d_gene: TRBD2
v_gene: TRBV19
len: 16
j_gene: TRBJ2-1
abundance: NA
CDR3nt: TGTGCCAGCAACCGGAAAGGGACTAGCGGCTACAATGAGCAGTTCTTC
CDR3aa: CASNRKGTSGYNEQFF

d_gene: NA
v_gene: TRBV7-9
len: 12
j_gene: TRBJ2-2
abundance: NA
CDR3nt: TGTGCCAGCACCCCGAGCACCGGGGAGCTGTTTTTT
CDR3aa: CASTPSTGELFF

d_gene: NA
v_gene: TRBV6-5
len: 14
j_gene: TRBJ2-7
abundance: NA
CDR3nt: TGTGCCAGCAGTTCGCAGGGGGGCCCCTACGAGCAGTACTTC
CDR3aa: CASSSQGGPYEQYF

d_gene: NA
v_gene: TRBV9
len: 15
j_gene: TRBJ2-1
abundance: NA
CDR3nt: TGTGCCAGCAGCGTTCGAGGTGGCTCCTACAATGAGCAGTTCTTC
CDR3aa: CASSVRGGSYNEQFF

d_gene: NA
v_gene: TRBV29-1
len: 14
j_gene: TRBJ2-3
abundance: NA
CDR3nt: TGCAGCGTTGTCTTGGGGGAGGGCACAGATACGCAGTATTTT
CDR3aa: CSVVLGEGTDTQYF

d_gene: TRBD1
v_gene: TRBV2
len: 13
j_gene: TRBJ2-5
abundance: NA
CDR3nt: TGTGCCAGCAGTGAAGGGACAGGGGGCGATTCGTACTTC
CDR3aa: CASSEGTGGDSYF

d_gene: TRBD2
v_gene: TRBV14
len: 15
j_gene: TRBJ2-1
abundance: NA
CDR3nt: TGTGCCAGCAGCCGTACTAGCGGGGCAGTGGGTGAGCAGTTCTTC
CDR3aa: CASSRTSGAVGEQFF

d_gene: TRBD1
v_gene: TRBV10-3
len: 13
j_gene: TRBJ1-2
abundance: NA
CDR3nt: TGTGCCATCAGTGGCGGACAGGACTATGGCTACACCTTC
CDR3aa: CAISGGQDYGYTF

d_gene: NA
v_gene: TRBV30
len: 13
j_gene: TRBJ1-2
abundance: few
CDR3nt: TGTGCCTGGAGTCAGGGCTCCTTCTATGGCTACACCTTC
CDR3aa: CAWSQGSFYGYTF

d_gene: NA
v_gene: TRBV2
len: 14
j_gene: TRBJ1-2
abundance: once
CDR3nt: TGTGCCAGCAGTTATAGGGGACTAAACTATGGCTACACCTTC
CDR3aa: CASSYRGLNYGYTF